The 4 T cell receptor beta chains in this list originate from one sample, sequenced in a study of response to subunit inactivated influenza vaccine. TCRdb itself ran the RT-PCR reads through MiXCR, one entry per CDR3 protein. Of approximately 290,000 distinct CDR3 sequences listed, about 20% are singletons. The specimen was PBMCs from blood, collected 21 months after vaccination. Source of these receptors: a man aged 50 to 69 who received an inactivated influenza vaccine.

This chain uses TRBV28 with TRBJ1-2; D is perhaps TRBD1 (5 bases). Germline V gene lookup returns CDR1 MDHEN and CDR2 SYDVKM. V was pared by 4 bases and J by 4 bases, with 10 bases between. The CDR3 contains 13 residues. CDR3 DNA sequence: TGTGCCAGCAGTTGGGGGGTACCCTATGGCTACACCTTC. It is translated as CASSWGVPYGYTF.

The chain recombines TRBV29-1 with TRBJ1-1; D might be TRBD1 (6 bases). CDR3 length: 13 amino acids. The germline CDR1 and CDR2 sequences are SQVTM and ANQGSEA. V shed 4 bases and J shed 1 base, with 10 bases lying between them. CDR3 loop: CSVGGHPNTEAFF. In DNA, the CDR3 is TGCAGCGTTGGGGGGCACCCGAACACTGAAGCTTTCTTT.

Regarding this clonotype: The junction differs from germline at one of its ends, possibly a read error. The J gene is TRBJ1-1, the V gene TRBV6-1, with D possibly TRBD1 on 5 matching bases. The length of the CDR3 is 13 residues. Germline-derived CDR1 and CDR2 are MNHNS and SASEGT. CDR3 protein: CASSSRTYEAFLF. DNA of the CDR3: TGTGCCAGCAGCAGCAGGACATACGAAGCTTTCCTCTTT.

The chain links TRBV7-2 to TRBJ2-1, with TRBD1 as a possible D gene (6 bases). CDR3 length equals 15 residues. Germline CDR1 SGHTA, CDR2 FQGNSA. The V end was cut by 5 bases, the J end by 5 bases, with 16 bases between. The CDR3 here is CASSRTLQGNNEQFF. The CDR3 nucleotides read TGTGCCAGCAGCCGAACTTTACAGGGTAACAATGAGCAGTTCTTC.